The 19 T cell receptor beta chains listed next were all sequenced from one sample in a study of T cells in Graves' hyperthyroidism and ophthalmopathy. RNA transcripts served as the template for amplifying TCR beta CDR3 regions. A first-round RT-PCR of the TCR CDR3 used the HTBI primer set. MiXCR, applied by TCRdb to the multiplex PCR reads, yields one record per CDR3 protein. The repertoire has 300,000 to 400,000 distinct CDR3 sequences, more than 11% of them found once; the top ten carry 20% to 25%. Material: blood. All receptors derive from a woman in her thirties with Graves' hyperthyroidism.

This clonotype has just a few counts. The V and J genes are TRBV12-3 or TRBV12-4 and TRBJ1-2; D call uncertain. V gave up 6 bases and J gave up 3 bases, with 11 bases separating them. CDR3 size: 13 residues. CDR3 in amino acids: CASRANRDYGYTF. As DNA, the CDR3 is TGTGCCAGCAGAGCGAACCGGGACTATGGCTACACCTTC.

This clonotype was found a few times. CDR3 sequence (DNA): TGTGCCAGTAGTATCTCGGAGAATCAGCCCCAGCATTTT. Translation gives CASSISENQPQHF. V is TRBV19 and J is TRBJ1-5; the D is unclear. The CDR3 spans 13 residues. CDR1 LNHDA and CDR2 SQIVND come from the germline V gene (reference sequence). The V end was cut by 3 bases, the J end by 4 bases, with 7 bases between.

This clonotype has a count of ten or more. The CDR3 nucleotides read TGCAGTGCTAGAGGGCTAGCGGGAGTAGGCAATGAGCAGTTCTTC. Its translation: CSARGLAGVGNEQFF. V and J are TRBV20-1 and TRBJ2-1; TRBD2 matches at 10 bases. The CDR3 sequence is 15 residues long. The germline V gene has CDR1 DFQATT and CDR2 SNEGSKA (reference sequence). V lost 1 base and J lost 6; bases outside the gene matches: 6.

The table lists this clonotype with many counts. The gene calls are TRBV2 and TRBJ2-3, with 7 bases that match TRBD2. Germline lookup yields CDR1 SNHLY and CDR2 FYNNEI. With V trimmed by 7 bases and J by 1 base, 5 bases remained unmatched. The CDR3 contains 14 residues. The CDR3 sequence is CASNRGGGTDTQYF. CDR3 in DNA: TGTGCCAGCAATCGGGGAGGGGGCACAGATACGCAGTATTTT.

This clonotype was seen many times. The rearrangement uses TRBV7-2 and TRBJ2-7; possibly TRBD1 for D (5 bases). V was pared by 1 base and J by 5 bases, with 12 bases between. The CDR3 sequence is 14 residues long. The germline V gene has CDR1 SGHTA and CDR2 FQGNSA. CDR3 in DNA: TGTGCCAGCAGCTTAGTGGTCAGGGCGGACGAGCAGTACTTC. Translated: CASSLVVRADEQYF.

This clonotype has only a few counts. The chain combines TRBV19 with TRBJ1-1; D may be TRBD1 (6 bases). This CDR3 has 12 amino acids. V was pared by 7 bases and J by 3 bases, with 9 bases between. Per germline, CDR1 LNHDA and CDR2 SQIVND (reference sequence). In DNA, the CDR3 is TGTGCCAGTATTCAGGGGTACACTGAAGCTTTCTTT. Protein product: CASIQGYTEAFF.

This clonotype was detected only once. The gene calls are TRBV5-1 and TRBJ2-7, with a tentative D call TRBD1 (6 bases). CDR3 length: 14 amino acids. The V gene lost 4 bases and the J gene lost 7 bases, with 18 bases spanning the gap. Germline CDR1 reads SGHRS; CDR2 reads YFSETQ. The CDR3 is CASSQQQGSGEQYF. In DNA form, the CDR3 reads TGCGCCAGCAGCCAACAACAGGGAAGTGGGGAGCAGTACTTC.

In this sample, this clonotype turned up a few times. This chain joins TRBV5-5 and TRBJ2-7; D tentatively fits TRBD1 or TRBD2 (7 bases each). V lost 3 bases and J lost 7, with 20 bases in between. CDR3 size: 15 residues. Germline assignment: CDR1 SGHKS and CDR2 YYEKEE (reference sequence). CDR3 sequence (DNA): TGTGCCAGCAGCTGGGGAGGGGACAGCGCCGGAGAGCAGTACTTC. It codes for CASSWGGDSAGEQYF.

The table lists this clonotype with many counts. The chain has TRBV6-1 and TRBJ1-2, with 7 bases aligning to TRBD1. This CDR3 spans 14 amino acids. The germline V gene has CDR1 MNHNS and CDR2 SASEGT. The ends lost 6 bases at V and 7 bases at J; junction bases unmatched: 11. The CDR3 region is CASSLLDRVGGYTF. DNA for the CDR3: TGTGCCAGCAGCCTACTCGACAGGGTTGGTGGCTACACCTTC.

This clonotype was found many times. The chain is built from TRBV6-6 and TRBJ1-1; TRBD1 aligns across 8 bases. Losses at the gene ends were 2 bases for V and 0 bases for J; bases not matched to a gene: 5. The CDR3 runs to 16 residues. Germline V lookup: CDR1 MNHNY, CDR2 SVGAGI (reference sequence). The CDR3, as DNA: TGTGCCAGCAGTTACCTCGGGACAGGAGTGAACACTGAAGCTTTCTTT. It translates to CASSYLGTGVNTEAFF.

The chain employs TRBV20-1 and TRBJ2-1, with D perhaps TRBD2 (6 bases). Trimming removed 3 bases at V and 0 bases at J, with 18 bases between. CDR1 DFQATT and CDR2 SNEGSKA come from the germline V gene (reference sequence). The CDR3 sequence is 17 residues long. CDR3 sequence reads: CSARGGSLRDSYNEQFF. The CDR3 DNA reads TGCAGTGCTAGGGGGGGTTCCCTCAGAGACTCCTACAATGAGCAGTTCTTC.

This clonotype was detected a few times. The chain joins TRBV7-9 to TRBJ2-2, with D perhaps being TRBD1 or TRBD2 (5 bases each). CDR1 is SEHNR and CDR2 is FQNEAQ in the germline V gene (reference sequence). The CDR3 is 17 amino acids. V lost 8 bases to trimming and J lost 2 bases, with 21 bases between them. This CDR3 reads CASLGTKGTVNTGELFF. CDR3 coding DNA: TGTGCCAGCCTGGGGACCAAAGGGACGGTAAACACCGGGGAGCTGTTTTTT.

This clonotype was recorded a few times. The chain joins TRBV19 to TRBJ2-3; TRBD2 is a possible D gene (6 bases). CDR1 and CDR2 (germline): LNHDA, SQIVND (reference sequence). The V end was cut by 7 bases, the J end by 8 bases, with 19 bases between. This CDR3 spans 14 amino acids. CDR3 DNA: TGTGCCAGTATCCCTCGGGCGGGGAGCCCTACGCAGTATTTT. Translating gives CASIPRAGSPTQYF.

This clonotype appeared many times. V is TRBV12-3 or TRBV12-4 and J is TRBJ2-1; D possibly corresponds to TRBD1 (6 bases). This CDR3 has 12 residues. V dropped 1 base and J dropped 14 bases, with 12 bases sitting between them. CDR3 region: CASSLGGDKKFF. The CDR3 nucleotides read TGTGCCAGCAGTTTAGGAGGGGACAAAAAGTTCTTC.

This clonotype occurred many times. The genes are TRBV11-2 and TRBJ2-1; D possibly corresponds to TRBD1 (6 bases). The V end lost 1 base, the J end lost 7 bases, and 14 bases lay between the germline ends. The CDR3 extends over 15 amino acids. Germline V CDR1 and CDR2: SGHAT, FQNNGV. The CDR3 DNA sequence: TGTGCCAGCAGCTTAGGTTCACAGGGTCGTAATGAGCAGTTCTTC. Residues: CASSLGSQGRNEQFF.

This chain connects TRBV4-1 to TRBJ2-7; D possibly corresponds to TRBD1 (5 bases). The germline CDR1 and CDR2 sequences are MGHRA and YSYEKL. Trimming took 0 bases from V and 0 from J, leaving 12 bases between them. CDR3 length: 16 amino acids. The CDR3 DNA sequence: TGCGCCAGCAGCCAAGAAGGTTACAGGAGCTCCTACGAGCAGTACTTC. Protein: CASSQEGYRSSYEQYF.

This clonotype has at least ten counts. V usage is TRBV28 and J usage is TRBJ1-3; 7 nucleotides match TRBD1. Germline values: CDR1 MDHEN, CDR2 SYDVKM. The CDR3 is made up of 15 amino acids. V trimming: 5 bases; J trimming: 0 bases; junction bases outside the gene matches: 4. Here the CDR3 reads CASSPGQVSGNTIYF. CDR3 in DNA: TGTGCCAGCAGTCCCGGACAGGTCTCTGGAAACACCATATATTTT.

This clonotype showed up many times. The chain links TRBV6-1 to TRBJ1-2, with a possible D match to TRBD1 (5 bases). Germline CDR1 MNHNS, CDR2 SASEGT. Trimming pared 7 bases from V and 4 bases from J, leaving 19 bases between. CDR3 size: 15 residues. CDR3 DNA sequence: TGTGCCAGCACCTCCCGGCGGCGAGACAGCTATGGCTACACCTTC. Protein sequence: CASTSRRRDSYGYTF.

Of note for this clonotype: A much larger clone is a single base away; this may be a read error. The conserved phenylalanine or tryptophan normally closing the CDR3 is absent here, so this likely arose from a read error. The V gene is TRBV11-2, the J gene TRBJ1-6; D gene uncertain. With 5 bases removed from V and 9 bases from J, the gap between germline ends came to 5 bases. Germline V lookup: CDR1 SGHAT, CDR2 FQNNGV. This CDR3 is built from 11 residues. The CDR3 is CASSSSSPLHS. The CDR3 DNA sequence: TGTGCCAGCAGCAGCAGTTCACCCCTCCACTCT.